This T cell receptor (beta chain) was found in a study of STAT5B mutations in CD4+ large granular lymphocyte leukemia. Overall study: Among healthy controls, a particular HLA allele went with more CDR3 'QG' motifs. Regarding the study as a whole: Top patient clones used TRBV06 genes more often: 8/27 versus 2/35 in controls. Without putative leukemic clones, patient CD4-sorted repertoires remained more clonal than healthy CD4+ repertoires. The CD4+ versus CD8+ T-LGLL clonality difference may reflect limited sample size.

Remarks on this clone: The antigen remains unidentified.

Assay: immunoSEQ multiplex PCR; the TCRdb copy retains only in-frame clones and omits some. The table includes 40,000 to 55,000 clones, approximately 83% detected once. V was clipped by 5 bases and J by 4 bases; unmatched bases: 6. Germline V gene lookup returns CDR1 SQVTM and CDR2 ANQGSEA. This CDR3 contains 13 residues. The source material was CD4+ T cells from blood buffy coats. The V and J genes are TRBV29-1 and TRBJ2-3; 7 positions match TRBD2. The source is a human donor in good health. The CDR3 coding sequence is TGCAGCGTTCTAAGCCTAGCGGCAGATACGCAGTATTTT. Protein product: CSVLSLAADTQYF.